This TCR beta chain was obtained from a study of blood T cell repertoires in COVID-19. CDR1 and CDR2 from the germline V gene are SGHTA and FQGNSA. V lost 6 bases and J lost 2; bases outside the gene matches: 6. The CDR3 runs to 14 residues. Profiling relied on immunoSEQ multiplex PCR, and the TCRdb table lists in-frame clones only, not all of them. The profile shows about 140,000 clones, roughly 77% of them singletons. The V call is TRBV7-2, the J call TRBJ2-7; TRBD2 matches at 8 bases. This clonotype originated in a man aged 55 to 70 with acute or convalescent COVID-19. Sequencing was performed on peripheral blood. The CDR3 sequence is CASRNLAGAYEQYF. The CDR3 coding sequence is TGTGCCAGCAGGAATCTAGCGGGCGCCTACGAGCAGTACTTC.